These T cell receptor beta chains were read from a single sample in a study of spatial heterogeneity in lung cancer. TCRdb independently ran MiXCR on the 5' RACE reads; one entry per CDR3 protein. Of roughly 120,000 distinct CDR3 sequences in the sample, over 9% were seen once. The specimen comprised PBMCs, sampled at follow-up. All receptors come from a male donor with early-stage non-small cell lung cancer. CDR3s include the opening cysteine and the closing phenylalanine or tryptophan. D genes are given only for firm matches. Clone size appears in some rows only: once, few, many, or a class for an expanded clone.

CDR3nt | CDR3aa | d_gene | j_gene | abundance | v_gene
TGTGCCACCAGCAGAGACGACAGGGGGCTTAAGTATGGCTACACCTTC | CATSRDDRGLKYGYTF | TRBD1 | TRBJ1-2 | many | TRBV15
TGCAGTGCCGAAGACGGCACAGATACGCAGTATTTT | CSAEDGTDTQYF | . | TRBJ2-3 | . | TRBV20-1
TGTGCCGGTGGGGCCCCGGGGGCTCCCTACAATGAGCAGTTCTTC | CAGGAPGAPYNEQFF | . | TRBJ2-1 | few | TRBV7-2
TGTGCCAGCAGCTCCCAGGGCTCAGATACGCAGTATTTT | CASSSQGSDTQYF | . | TRBJ2-3 | . | TRBV7-3
TGCAGCGTTGAACTTGACAGGGTGTATGGCCCCTACGAGCAGTACTTC | CSVELDRVYGPYEQYF | TRBD1 | TRBJ2-7 | many | TRBV29-1
TGTGCCAGCAGCCCAGGGATGGGCAATCAGCCCCAGCATTTT | CASSPGMGNQPQHF | . | TRBJ1-5 | . | TRBV7-2
TGTGCCATCACCTCACCGGGACAGGGGTTCTACGAGCAGTACTTC | CAITSPGQGFYEQYF | TRBD1 | TRBJ2-7 | many | TRBV10-3
TGTGCCAGCAGCCAGGGCGAGCTGAGGCGGAATTCACCCCTCCACTTT | CASSQGELRRNSPLHF | . | TRBJ1-6 | . | TRBV3-1
TGTGCCAGCAGCGTCGGCGGGGCACATACGCAGTATTTT | CASSVGGAHTQYF | . | TRBJ2-3 | many | TRBV9
TGTGCCAGCAGTACGGGGACAGGTACTAATTCACCCCTCCACTTT | CASSTGTGTNSPLHF | TRBD1 | TRBJ1-6 | . | TRBV6-6
TGCAGTGCTAGAGATCTACGGGCGAATGAAAAACTGTTTTTT | CSARDLRANEKLFF | . | TRBJ1-4 | few | TRBV20-1
TGCAGTGCTAGAGGGGTCTTGAACACCGGGGAGCTGTTTTTT | CSARGVLNTGELFF | . | TRBJ2-2 | . | TRBV20-1
TGTGCCAGCAGCTTGACTAGCGGGGCAAGCACAGATACGCAGTATTTT | CASSLTSGASTDTQYF | TRBD2 | TRBJ2-3 | many | TRBV7-9
TGCAGTGCTCCTGACAGTCGGATTAACACTGAAGCTTTCTTT | CSAPDSRINTEAFF | . | TRBJ1-1 | few | TRBV20-1
TGTGCCAGCAGCTTAGATACGCTCTCGAACACTGAAGCTTTCTTT | CASSLDTLSNTEAFF | . | TRBJ1-1 | few | TRBV11-2
TGTGCCAGCAGTTTATCAGGGGGTAAAGGCGGGGAGCTGTTTTTT | CASSLSGGKGGELFF | . | TRBJ2-2 | . | TRBV27
TGTGCCAGCAGCTTGGTTATCACGGGCTACGAGCAGTACTTC | CASSLVITGYEQYF | . | TRBJ2-7 | . | TRBV5-6
TGTGCCAGCAGCTCCTTTCTAGCGGGGGGCCTCTACAATGAGCAGTTCTTC | CASSSFLAGGLYNEQFF | TRBD2 | TRBJ2-1 | . | TRBV7-9
TGTGCCAGCAGTGGGGTTAGCACAGATACGCAGTATTTT | CASSGVSTDTQYF | . | TRBJ2-3 | . | TRBV6-1
TGTGCCAGCAGCGTAGGGGACCCTCGGAGTGAAAAACTGTTTTTT | CASSVGDPRSEKLFF | . | TRBJ1-4 | many | TRBV9
TGTGCCAGCAGCTCGGACCGACGGAATTCCTACGAGCAGTACTTC | CASSSDRRNSYEQYF | . | TRBJ2-7 | many | TRBV7-9
TGTGCCAGCAGCTTAATTGGGCAGGGTAGTGGCTCGGGTAATTCACCCCTCCACTTT | CASSLIGQGSGSGNSPLHF | . | TRBJ1-6 | many | TRBV11-2
TGCAGCCTGTCCAAGGGAGGACAAGACACAGATACGCAGTATTTT | CSLSKGGQDTDTQYF | . | TRBJ2-3 | many | TRBV29-1
TGTGCCAGCAGCTCTCGTGAAGTTCGGGCTCAAGAGCAGTACTTC | CASSSREVRAQEQYF | . | TRBJ2-7 | . | TRBV7-2
TGTGCCACCAGTTTCAGGGCCAATCAGCCCCAGCATTTT | CATSFRANQPQHF | . | TRBJ1-5 | . | TRBV24-1
TGTGCCAGCAGCTTAGAGCCAGGGCCAACCTACGAGCAGTACTTC | CASSLEPGPTYEQYF | . | TRBJ2-7 | . | TRBV13
TGCAGTGCTAGAGATAAAGGGTACGAGACCCAGTACTTC | CSARDKGYETQYF | . | TRBJ2-5 | few | TRBV20-1
TGTGCCATCAGTGCAGGTGGGTTGAACACTGAAGCTTTCTTT | CAISAGGLNTEAFF | . | TRBJ1-1 | many | TRBV10-3
TGTGCCAGCAGGGGACTAGCGGGGACCCTCGGCGAGCAGTACTTC | CASRGLAGTLGEQYF | TRBD2 | TRBJ2-7 | few | TRBV6-5
TGTGCCAGCAGCTTGAATACAGGGCCCAGGGAGCTGTTTTTT | CASSLNTGPRELFF | . | TRBJ2-2 | . | TRBV5-4
TGTGCCAGCAGTCCCTTGGGCCTTACCTACGAGCAGTACTTC | CASSPLGLTYEQYF | . | TRBJ2-7 | . | TRBV12-3/TRBV12-4
TGTGCCAGCAGTTGGTACAGGGGCATTGCAGATACGCAGTATTTT | CASSWYRGIADTQYF | TRBD1 | TRBJ2-3 | . | TRBV28
TGTGCCAGCAGACCGGGCCCACTTGAGACCCAGTACTTC | CASRPGPLETQYF | . | TRBJ2-5 | many | TRBV12-3/TRBV12-4